These 13 T cell receptor beta chains originate from one sample sequenced in a study of blood T cell repertoires in COVID-19. The data were produced by immunoSEQ multiplex PCR, yet TCRdb's version contains in-frame clones alone and is incomplete. The sample has 200,000 to 300,000 clones, roughly 84% seen once; the top ten hold roughly 4%. Sequences were obtained from peripheral blood. Receptors were obtained from a man in his 60s with acute or convalescent COVID-19.

This clone was observed a few times. This chain links TRBV5-4 with TRBJ1-2; no reliable D call. CDR1 and CDR2 from the germline V gene are SGHNT and YYREEE (reference sequence). Trimming cost V 3 bases and J 4 bases, with 10 bases left between them. This CDR3 has 13 residues. In DNA, the CDR3 is TGTGCCAGCAGCTCCCGGGAGGCCTATGGCTACACCTTC. This sequence encodes CASSSREAYGYTF.

This clone was recorded once. The chain couples TRBV29-1 to TRBJ2-5, with 8 positions matching TRBD1. This CDR3 has 16 amino acids. The V segment lost 5 bases and the J segment 5 bases; nucleotides outside the gene matches: 16. Germline CDR1 reads SQVTM; CDR2 reads ANQGSEA. The CDR3 region has the DNA TGCAGCGTTACAACTACCCCCAGGGGGCGGTGGGAGACCCAGTACTTC. Translating gives CSVTTTPRGRWETQYF. Full variable domain (missing parts from reference TRBV29-1 and TRBJ2-5): SAVISQKPSRDICQRGTSLTIQCQVDSQVTMMFWYRQQPGQSLTLIATANQGSEATYESGFVIDKFPISRPNLTFSTLTVSNMSPEDSSIYLCSVTTTPRGRWETQYFGPGTRLLVL.

This clone is a singleton in its sample. The chain uses TRBV13 and TRBJ2-1, with 7 bases aligning to TRBD1. This CDR3 contains 15 residues. In germline, CDR1 is PRHDT, CDR2 FYEKMQ (reference sequence). The V segment lost 1 base and the J segment 3 bases; nucleotides outside the gene matches: 3. The CDR3 DNA follows: TGTGCCAGCAGCTTAGAACAGGGGAGCTACAATGAGCAGTTCTTC. Translating it yields CASSLEQGSYNEQFF.

This clone is a singleton in its sample. This chain uses TRBV5-1 with TRBJ2-3; no clear D. The V end lost 2 bases, the J end lost 3 bases, and 10 bases lay between the germline ends. The CDR3 runs to 14 residues. CDR1 is SGHRS, CDR2 YFSETQ, per germline. Here the CDR3 DNA reads TGCGCCAGCAGCTTTAATGTAGTAACAGATACGCAGTATTTT. Translated, it gives CASSFNVVTDTQYF.

The CDR3: CASSWRASGRARYNEQFF. For the CDR3, the DNA is TGTGCCAGCAGCTGGCGGGCTAGCGGGAGGGCGCGGTACAATGAGCAGTTCTTC. The V and J genes are TRBV7-2 and TRBJ2-1, with 12 bases aligning to TRBD2. This CDR3 has 18 residues. Germline CDR1 is SGHTA and CDR2 is FQGNSA. After removal of 4 bases from V and 4 bases from J, the junction contained 11 bases not matched to a gene.

This clone showed up just a few times. This chain joins TRBV2 and TRBJ2-5; tentatively, D is TRBD2 (7 bases). With 8 bases removed from V and 2 bases from J, the gap between germline ends came to 15 bases. From germline, CDR1 is SNHLY and CDR2 FYNNEI. The length of the CDR3 is 14 residues. CDR3 amino acids: CASAVGGVQETQYF. The CDR3 DNA is TGTGCCAGCGCAGTAGGGGGGGTTCAAGAGACCCAGTACTTC.

This chain connects TRBV3-1 (or the pseudogene TRBV3-2) to TRBJ2-2; D might be TRBD2 (7 bases). V was clipped by 0 bases and J by 4 bases, with 12 bases between them. Looked up from germline, CDR1 is LGHDT and CDR2 is YNNKEL (reference sequence). This CDR3 is 16 amino acids long. DNA for the CDR3: TGTGCCAGCAGCCAAGACGTGCGGGGGCCCACCGGGGAGCTGTTTTTT. Translating it yields CASSQDVRGPTGELFF.

This clone was seen a single time. The chain is built from TRBV5-1 and TRBJ2-7, with TRBD2 matching over 13 bases. Unmatched junction bases numbered 7, after V lost 0 bases and J lost 7 bases. The CDR3 is made up of 16 amino acids. Germline V gene sequence: CDR1 SGHRS, CDR2 YFSETQ. CDR3 DNA: TGCGCCAGCAGCTTGGCAGGCGGGACTAGCGGGAAGGAGCAGTACTTC. Protein product: CASSLAGGTSGKEQYF.

This clone was observed a handful of times. The chain links TRBV24-1 to TRBJ2-1, with no clear D. CDR1 and CDR2 from the germline V gene are KGHDR and SFDVKD. The V gene lost 4 bases and the J gene lost 3 bases, with 6 bases spanning the gap. The length of the CDR3 is 13 residues. The CDR3 region is CATSDVRYNEQFF. The CDR3 DNA follows: TGTGCCACCAGTGACGTGCGCTACAATGAGCAGTTCTTC.

The chain uses TRBV5-4 and TRBJ2-1; D is unclear. The germline V gene encodes CDR1 SGHNT and CDR2 YYREEE (reference sequence). This CDR3 comprises 13 residues. V was shortened by 1 base and J by 4 bases, with 6 bases between the two germline ends. The CDR3 bases are TGTGCCAGCAGCTTGACAGTTTACAATGAGCAGTTCTTC. It specifies CASSLTVYNEQFF.

This clone was found a few times. The chain employs TRBV30 and TRBJ1-2; 9 positions match TRBD1. Germline V CDR1 and CDR2: GTSNPN, SVGIG (reference sequence). The CDR3 loop spans 15 amino acids. Trimming cost V 4 bases and J 6 bases; bases outside gene matches: 12. The CDR3 DNA follows: TGTGCCTGGAAGGGGACAGGGACCGTTTCTCATGGCTACACCTTC. It encodes CAWKGTGTVSHGYTF. Filled out from reference TRBV30 and TRBJ1-2, the complete variable domain reads SQTIHQWPATLVQPVGSPLSLECTVEGTSNPNLYWYRQAAGRGLQLLFYSVGIGQISSEVPQNLSASRPQDRQFILSSKKLLLSDSGFYLCAWKGTGTVSHGYTFGSGTRLTVV.

The V call is TRBV5-6, the J call TRBJ2-3, with D uncertain. Germline V gene sequence: CDR1 SGHDT, CDR2 YYEEEE. This CDR3 is 14 amino acids long. V was trimmed by 1 base and J by 1 base, leaving 7 bases between them. CDR3 bases: TGTGCCAGCAGCTTGTATGTCCGCACAGATACGCAGTATTTT. This sequence encodes CASSLYVRTDTQYF.

V gene TRBV24-1 combines with J gene TRBJ2-5; 7 bases map to TRBD1. CDR1 is KGHDR and CDR2 is SFDVKD in the germline V gene. V lost 2 bases and J lost 4; bases outside the gene matches: 9. The length of the CDR3 is 16 residues. The CDR3 nucleotides read TGTGCCACCAGTGATTCCCCCCTGGGACAGCTAGAGACCCAGTACTTC. This codes for CATSDSPLGQLETQYF.